Shown below are 19 T cell receptor beta chains from a single sample sequenced in a study of blood T cell repertoires in COVID-19. Profiling relied on immunoSEQ multiplex PCR, and the TCRdb table lists in-frame clones only, not all of them. Altogether 200,000 to 300,000 clones are present, 86% being singletons, with the ten largest covering roughly 1.8%. Sequenced input: peripheral blood. The receptors were sampled from a man aged 25 to 45 with active or convalescent COVID-19.

This rearrangement joins TRBV19 to TRBJ1-1, with D possibly being TRBD1 (5 bases). This CDR3 has 13 amino acids. V was clipped by 3 bases and J by 4 bases, with 9 bases between them. Germline CDR1 is LNHDA and CDR2 is SQIVND (reference sequence). CDR3 coding DNA: TGTGCCAGTAGTATCCGGGGGAGCACTGAAGCTTTCTTT. Translation: CASSIRGSTEAFF.

This chain connects TRBV5-1 to TRBJ1-3; maybe TRBD1 (5 bases). The CDR3 is 15 amino acids. Germline CDR1 and CDR2: SGHRS and YFSETQ. Between the trimmed V and J ends, which lost 2 bases and 3 bases, there was a span of 12 bases. CDR3 in DNA: TGCGCCAGCAGCTTCGGGGGTTTTGATGGAAACACCATATATTTT. Translating gives CASSFGGFDGNTIYF.

V and J are TRBV21-1 and TRBJ1-1. TRBV21-1 is a documented pseudogene. This CDR3 region has 16 residues. The CDR3 nucleotides are TGTGCCAGCAGCGAGAGATCCGGGATCCAGAACACTGAAGCTTTCTTT. Its protein product is CASSERSGIQNTEAFF.

CDR3 region: CASSFRVGNSPLHF. Here the CDR3 DNA reads TGTGCCAGCAGCTTTCGGGTTGGGAATTCACCCCTCCACTTT. The genes are TRBV11-2 and TRBJ1-6, with D uncertain. The CDR3 covers 14 residues. Trimming removed 3 bases from V and 7 bases from J, with 10 bases in between. Germline V gene lookup returns CDR1 SGHAT and CDR2 FQNNGV.

V and J are TRBV23-1 and TRBJ1-5; D perhaps matches TRBD1 (5 bases). TRBV23-1 is an open reading frame, and its role is uncertain. The V end lost 4 bases, the J end lost 2 bases, and 9 bases lay between the germline ends. This CDR3 spans 14 amino acids. The CDR3 sequence is CASSPTGGNQPQHF. The CDR3 bases are TGCGCCAGCAGTCCCACGGGGGGCAATCAGCCCCAGCATTTT.

This clone was detected only a few times. The CDR3 bases are TGTGCCAGCAGCCCCTCCGAGGCCGCCCCATCCGGGGAGCTGTTTTTT. It specifies CASSPSEAAPSGELFF. This chain joins TRBV7-9 and TRBJ2-2, with D hard to call. The CDR3 sequence is 16 residues long. Trimming removed 5 bases at V and 6 bases at J, with 19 bases between. The V gene's germline CDR1 is SEHNR and CDR2 FQNEAQ (reference sequence).

This chain links TRBV18 with TRBJ1-4, with 9 bases lining up with TRBD1. Germline CDR1 is KGHSH and CDR2 is LQKENI. With V trimmed by 4 bases and J by 7 bases, 4 bases remained unmatched. CDR3 length: 14 residues. DNA of the CDR3: TGTGCCAGCTCACGGGGACAGGGAGTTGAAAAACTGTTTTTT. It is translated as CASSRGQGVEKLFF.

The count of this clone is one. The chain links TRBV6-5 to TRBJ2-5, with TRBD1 matching over 10 bases. The CDR3 is 16 residues long. The germline gives CDR1 MNHEY, CDR2 SVGAGI. J gave up 5 bases and V 0 bases, and 6 bases lay outside the gene matches. CDR3 amino acids: CASSYSTWDRGETQYF. The CDR3, as DNA: TGTGCCAGCAGTTACTCGACCTGGGACAGGGGCGAGACCCAGTACTTC.

The chain links TRBV3-1 (or the pseudogene TRBV3-2) to TRBJ2-7, with 9 bases matching TRBD2. V lost 6 bases, J lost 6 bases, and 12 bases stayed unmatched. Looked up from germline, CDR1 is LGHDT and CDR2 is YNNKEL (reference sequence). CDR3 length: 15 amino acids. CDR3 coding DNA: TGTGCCAGCAGAAGCTCGGGACTAGCAGGGGGCGAGCAGTACTTC. As protein: CASRSSGLAGGEQYF.

The chain is built from TRBV6-2 or TRBV6-3 and TRBJ2-1; D is ambiguous. Germline values: CDR1 MNHEY, CDR2 SVGEGT. Trimming pared 4 bases from V and 10 bases from J, leaving 8 bases between. The CDR3 loop spans 11 amino acids. The CDR3 loop is CASSFEWEQFF. CDR3 nucleotides: TGTGCCAGCAGTTTCGAGTGGGAGCAGTTCTTC.

The V gene is TRBV19, the J gene TRBJ2-5; TRBD2 agrees at 10 bases. The CDR3 contains 15 residues. Unmatched junction bases numbered 2, after V lost 3 bases and J lost 1 base. CDR1 and CDR2 (germline): LNHDA, SQIVND (reference sequence). Written as DNA, the CDR3 is TGTGCCAGTAGTATTTTAGCGGGGGGCCAAGAGACCCAGTACTTC. This codes for CASSILAGGQETQYF. The full variable domain, completed using reference TRBV19 and TRBJ2-5, is DGGITQSPKYLFRKEGQNVTLSCEQNLNHDAMYWYRQDPGQGLRLIYYSQIVNDFQKGDIAEGYSVSREKKESFPLTVTSAQKNPTAFYLCASSILAGGQETQYFGPGTRLLVL.

This clone was counted only a few times. The chain has TRBV27 and TRBJ1-5; D unresolved. Germline loops: CDR1 MNHEY, CDR2 SMNVEV (reference sequence). The CDR3 is 14 amino acids. With 5 bases removed from V and 0 bases from J, the gap between germline ends came to 8 bases. CDR3 sequence: CASSPTDSNQPQHF. CDR3 nucleotides: TGTGCCAGCAGTCCCACAGATAGCAATCAGCCCCAGCATTTT.

This clone came up a few times. The V gene is TRBV11-2, the J gene TRBJ2-7; 8 bases map to TRBD1. The junction had 10 bases not matched to a gene; V was cut back by 3 bases and J by 3 bases. Germline assignment: CDR1 SGHAT and CDR2 FQNNGV. The CDR3 is 16 residues long. CDR3 sequence: CASSFPRQGPYYEQYF. The CDR3 region has the DNA TGTGCCAGCAGCTTCCCCAGACAGGGGCCCTACTACGAGCAGTACTTC.

The chain employs TRBV18 and TRBJ2-2; D unclear. V was cut by 1 base and J by 3 bases, with 9 bases left in between. The CDR3 runs to 15 residues. The germline CDR1 and CDR2 sequences are KGHSH and LQKENI. CDR3 nucleotide sequence: TGTGCCAGCTCACCACTTTCCCCGGACACCGGGGAGCTGTTTTTT. Translating gives CASSPLSPDTGELFF.

This CDR3 is CASSIWGSTDTQYF. CDR3 bases: TGTGCCAGTAGTATATGGGGCAGCACAGATACGCAGTATTTT. This chain links TRBV19 with TRBJ2-3; perhaps TRBD1 as D (5 bases). The CDR3 contains 14 residues. From germline, CDR1 is LNHDA and CDR2 SQIVND (reference sequence). Trimming left V 2 bases short and J 0 bases short, with 6 bases between.

This rearrangement joins TRBV28 to TRBJ2-2, with no clear D. Per the germline V gene, CDR1 is MDHEN and CDR2 is SYDVKM. This CDR3 region has 16 residues. The V and J ends lost 3 bases and 0 bases respectively, with 11 bases between them. The CDR3 protein is CASSFQAKTNTGELFF. Written as DNA, the CDR3 is TGTGCCAGCAGTTTCCAGGCTAAAACGAACACCGGGGAGCTGTTTTTT. Together with reference TRBV28 and TRBJ2-2, the CDR3 gives the full variable domain: DVKVTQSSRYLVKRTGEKVFLECVQDMDHENMFWYRQDPGLGLRLIYFSYDVKMKEKGDIPEGYSVSREKKERFSLILESASTNQTSMYLCASSFQAKTNTGELFFGEGSRLTVL.

The V gene is TRBV5-4, the J gene TRBJ2-2; D uncertain. The V gene lost 3 bases and the J gene lost 5 bases, with 11 bases spanning the gap. The CDR3 length is 14 residues. In germline, CDR1 is SGHNT, CDR2 YYREEE (reference sequence). The chain's CDR3 is CASSSGFVTGELFF. The CDR3 DNA reads TGTGCCAGCAGCTCCGGGTTTGTAACCGGGGAGCTGTTTTTT.

The CDR3 is CSVLLGAEYEQYF. The CDR3 DNA follows: TGCAGCGTTTTGTTAGGGGCGGAATACGAGCAGTACTTC. The chain combines TRBV29-1 with TRBJ2-7; D might be TRBD1 (5 bases). The length of the CDR3 is 13 residues. V lost 5 bases to trimming and J lost 4 bases, with 15 bases between them. Germline V gene sequence: CDR1 SQVTM, CDR2 ANQGSEA.

The rearrangement uses TRBV7-9 and TRBJ1-2, with unresolved D. The length of the CDR3 is 13 residues. V was pared by 3 bases and J by 5 bases, with 10 bases between. Germline V CDR1 and CDR2: SEHNR, FQNEAQ (reference sequence). The CDR3 DNA reads TGTGCCAGCAGCTTCGGAGTTGATTATGGCTACACCTTC. Its translation is CASSFGVDYGYTF.